This TCR beta chain was identified during a study of Ad26.COV2.S vaccination and SARS-CoV-2 variants. The study's findings and limits: Substantial post-vaccination breadth of spike-specific CD8+ and CD4+ T cell responses was reported. Assessments of TCR breadth and depth may have underestimated the total T cell responses.

Germline lookup yields CDR1 SEHNR and CDR2 FQNEAQ (reference sequence). Trimming at V came to 5 bases and at J to 6 bases, leaving 3 bases not matched to a gene. The CDR3 runs to 12 residues. Profiling relied on immunoSEQ multiplex PCR, and the TCRdb table lists in-frame clones only, not all of them. The sample lists some 250,000 clones, 88% seen once, with around a tenth in the top ten. Treatment here: some 20 received Ad26.COV2.S at low or high dose, single or two shots; 5 received placebo; per-sample allocation not given. The investigators took samples on day 63 after the first vaccine or placebo injection. Its platform was an Ad26 vector, and its expressed antigen was Wuhan-strain SARS-CoV-2 spike. A note on this clone: Its specificity is not known.

The chain joins TRBV7-9 to TRBJ2-7, with 8 bases that match TRBD1. The origin of this receptor is a person between 18 and 65 years old who received the Ad26.COV2.S COVID-19 vaccine or a placebo. The sequencing used peripheral blood, collected in a trial of Ad26.COV2.S vaccine versus placebo. DNA for the CDR3: TGTGCCAGCAGCCCAGGGGGCCTCGAGCAGTACTTC. This gives the protein CASSPGGLEQYF.